The entry below gives a single TCR beta chain sequence along with its context. Its antigen is currently unknown. The data derive from a study of T cells in Graves' hyperthyroidism and ophthalmopathy. Whole-study findings and limits: Appearing also in blood were most of the thyroid clonotypes expanded above 0.001.

Amplification of TCR beta CDR3 regions was performed using RNA transcripts as template. The primer set for the first-round RT-PCR of the TCR CDR3 was HTBI. TCRdb re-called the multiplex PCR reads with MiXCR, one entry per CDR3 protein. The sample carries 500,000 to 800,000 distinct CDR3 sequences, around 15% recorded once. The V and J ends lost 6 bases and 3 bases respectively, with 8 bases between them. The CDR3 covers 12 residues. Germline loops: CDR1 SNHLY, CDR2 FYNNEI. V gene TRBV2 combines with J gene TRBJ2-5; D unclear. This sequence was found in a woman between 50 and 59 years old with Graves' ophthalmopathy. Sequenced sample: blood. CDR3 in amino acids: CASSQTEETQYF. The CDR3 nucleotides read TGTGCCAGCAGCCAGACGGAAGAGACCCAGTACTTC.